Each of the 17 T cell receptor beta chains below was sequenced from the same sample in a study of T cell changes during pregnancy in multiple sclerosis (dated by TCRdb to 2018 to 2020). The library was generated by the immunoSEQ multiplex PCR assay. The table was pulled from immuneACCESS by TCRdb, which kept in-frame rearrangements only. Such tables lose some clones; where checked, under half of the loss comes from unresolved V genes, and the rest has no known cause. Within this sample are under 60,000 clones, with roughly 93% of them counted one time only. 0.37% of the sample comes from the top ten. The sequenced sample was CD4+ T cells from peripheral blood mononuclear cells, obtained in the second trimester of pregnancy. Receptor source: a female donor in good health, enrolled as a control in a pregnancy study.

The chain uses TRBV7-3 and TRBJ1-2; 8 nucleotides match TRBD1. The CDR3 has 13 amino acids. The V segment lost 6 bases and the J segment 8 bases; nucleotides outside the gene matches: 8. Germline lookup yields CDR1 SGHTA and CDR2 FQGTGA. DNA of the CDR3: TGTGCCAGCAGTCAGGACAGGGAGGGAGGCTACACCTTC. This sequence encodes CASSQDREGGYTF.

The chain is built from TRBV5-1 and TRBJ1-1; 8 positions agree with TRBD1. The ends lost 4 bases at V and 4 bases at J; junction bases unmatched: 3. CDR3 length: 13 amino acids. Germline values: CDR1 SGHRS, CDR2 YFSETQ. The CDR3 sequence: CASSVDRGTEAFF. CDR3 DNA: TGCGCCAGCAGCGTAGACAGGGGCACTGAAGCTTTCTTT.

V usage is TRBV7-2 and J usage is TRBJ1-5; no firm D call. Germline V CDR1 and CDR2: SGHTA, FQGNSA. Trimming cost V 5 bases and J 6 bases, with 14 bases left between them. CDR3 length equals 14 residues. CDR3 sequence (DNA): TGTGCCAGCAGCCCAACCTACAGTTCTCAGCCCCAGCATTTT. Protein sequence: CASSPTYSSQPQHF.

The chain has TRBV6-1 and TRBJ2-5; D unresolved. The CDR3 totals 14 residues. Germline values: CDR1 MNHNS, CDR2 SASEGT. With 1 base removed from V and 3 bases from J, the gap between germline ends came to 9 bases. For the CDR3, the DNA is TGTGCCAGCAGTGAAGTGGGTCGGGAAGAGACCCAGTACTTC. Translation: CASSEVGREETQYF.

The chain joins TRBV19 to TRBJ2-1; 8 positions match TRBD2. The CDR3 is 13 residues long. J lost 3 bases, V lost 9 bases, and 4 bases had no gene match. Germline V gene sequence: CDR1 LNHDA, CDR2 SQIVND (reference sequence). The CDR3 sequence is CASSGGSYNEQFF. CDR3 nucleotide sequence: TGTGCCAGCTCGGGGGGGAGCTACAATGAGCAGTTCTTC.

The chain employs TRBV7-2 and TRBJ1-2; weak D call: TRBD1 (6 bases). The CDR3 totals 15 residues. Germline values: CDR1 SGHTA, CDR2 FQGNSA. V was cut by 5 bases and J by 1 base, with 14 bases left in between. CDR3 in DNA: TGTGCCAGCAGCCAAGGGGGGGAGCTTAACTATGGCTACACCTTC. Its protein product is CASSQGGELNYGYTF.

J is TRBJ2-6 and V is TRBV5-5; tentatively, D is TRBD1 (6 bases). Germline CDR1 reads SGHKS; CDR2 reads YYEKEE (reference sequence). The V end lost 1 base, the J end lost 0 bases, and 8 bases lay between the germline ends. The CDR3 loop spans 16 amino acids. DNA for the CDR3: TGTGCCAGCAGCTTGACAGGGACCTCTGGGGCCAACGTCCTGACTTTC. This encodes CASSLTGTSGANVLTF.

The CDR3 is CASSQPMTSGGAGEQFF. Here the CDR3 DNA reads TGTGCCAGCAGCCAACCGATGACTAGCGGGGGGGCAGGTGAGCAGTTCTTC. The rearrangement joins TRBV4-2 to TRBJ2-1; 14 nucleotides match TRBD2. The CDR3 length is 17 residues. V lost 2 bases to trimming and J lost 9 bases; unmatched junction nucleotides: 9. Germline CDR1 reads LGHNA; CDR2 reads YNFKEQ.

The chain carries TRBV5-1 and TRBJ1-1; D unresolved. Trimming stripped 0 bases from V and 1 base from J, with 10 bases between. Germline V gene sequence: CDR1 SGHRS, CDR2 YFSETQ. CDR3 length: 15 amino acids. The CDR3 DNA reads TGCGCCAGCAGCTTGGCCCGAGGAACGAACACTGAAGCTTTCTTT. Protein: CASSLARGTNTEAFF.

V and J are TRBV6-1 and TRBJ1-4; possibly TRBD1 for D (6 bases). The V gene's germline CDR1 is MNHNS and CDR2 SASEGT. Between the trimmed V and J ends, which lost 3 bases and 7 bases, there was a span of 9 bases. This CDR3 has 13 residues. CDR3 sequence reads: CASSEHRAEKLFF. The CDR3 region has the DNA TGTGCCAGCAGTGAGCACAGGGCTGAAAAACTGTTTTTT.

The rearrangement uses TRBV2 and TRBJ1-2; TRBD1 is a possible D gene (6 bases). Trimming took 8 bases from V and 0 from J, leaving 16 bases between them. The CDR3 consists of 15 residues. From germline, CDR1 is SNHLY and CDR2 FYNNEI. CDR3 nucleotides: TGTGCCAGCGCAGGGGTGGCTGGTGCTAACTATGGCTACACCTTC. Protein product: CASAGVAGANYGYTF.

This sequence joins TRBV29-1 and TRBJ1-1, with 10 bases fitting TRBD1. This CDR3 is 14 amino acids long. Germline V lookup: CDR1 SQVTM, CDR2 ANQGSEA. V dropped 7 bases and J dropped 1; count of bases not matched to a gene: 6. CDR3 sequence: CSGAGQGRNTEAFF. Written as DNA, the CDR3 is TGCAGCGGAGCGGGACAGGGGCGGAACACTGAAGCTTTCTTT.

This chain uses TRBV6-6 with TRBJ2-4, with a possible D match to TRBD1 (6 bases). Per germline, CDR1 MNHNY and CDR2 SVGAGI (reference sequence). The CDR3 spans 14 residues. Trimming left V 7 bases short and J 6 bases short, with 16 bases between. The DNA of the CDR3 is TGTGCCAGCATTCCACAGGGTGGGGGAAACATTCAGTACTTC. Translation gives CASIPQGGGNIQYF.

This clone was counted once. This chain links TRBV4-2 with TRBJ2-6; maybe TRBD1 (5 bases). The CDR3 has 14 amino acids. V lost 8 bases to trimming and J lost 2 bases, with 10 bases between them. Per germline, CDR1 LGHNA and CDR2 YNFKEQ. CDR3 DNA: TGTGCCAGCGGGCAGGGTACTGGGGCCAACGTCCTGACTTTC. Amino acids: CASGQGTGANVLTF.

The CDR3 coding sequence is TGTGCCAGTAGTCGGGACAGCTTTAATTCACCCCTCCACTTT. Translated, it gives CASSRDSFNSPLHF. The rearrangement uses TRBV19 and TRBJ1-6; 7 nucleotides align to TRBD1. The CDR3 loop spans 14 amino acids. CDR1 is LNHDA, CDR2 SQIVND, per germline (reference sequence). V lost 5 bases and J lost 6; bases outside the gene matches: 4.

The chain couples TRBV27 to TRBJ2-1; 11 nucleotides align to TRBD2. The CDR3 extends over 16 amino acids. The ends lost 1 base at V and 4 bases at J; junction bases unmatched: 3. CDR1 is MNHEY and CDR2 is SMNVEV in the germline V gene (reference sequence). The DNA of the CDR3 is TGTGCCAGCAGTTTATATAGGACTAGCGGGTACAATGAGCAGTTCTTC. Translating it yields CASSLYRTSGYNEQFF.

This clone appeared a single time. The chain carries TRBV7-9 and TRBJ1-1, with 7 bases identical to TRBD1. Germline V gene sequence: CDR1 SEHNR, CDR2 FQNEAQ (reference sequence). The trim removed 3 bases at V and 5 bases at J, leaving 6 bases unmatched. This CDR3 is 14 amino acids long. The CDR3 nucleotides read TGTGCCAGCAGCTTGACAGGCAGGGGGACTGAAGCTTTCTTT. Encoded protein: CASSLTGRGTEAFF.